The T cell receptor beta chain under discussion was sequenced for a study of shared clonotypes between healthy human individuals. General observations from the study: Sequencing of the sorted subsets was shown by rarefaction to be incomplete despite large depth.

Original methodology: Junction-only sequences without quality scores came from ImmunoSEQ, so filtering differed. Libraries were prepared by immunoSEQ multiplex PCR; TCRdb keeps only in-frame clonotypes and omits some of them. The DNA was the basis for D and trimming; V, J and clone size are from that table. The data contain roughly 1 million clones, about 74% of them singletons. This CDR3 is built from 13 residues. Trimming left V 1 base short and J 9 bases short, with 12 bases between. Germline values: CDR1 SEHNR, CDR2 FQNEAQ (reference sequence). This clone was counted only a few times. Its specificity is not known.

This clonotype was obtained from a man aged 18 to 30 in good health. Source material: memory CD4+ T cells sorted from blood. This sample's subset: CD45RA-negative fraction. This chain links TRBV7-9 with TRBJ1-1; D possibly corresponds to TRBD1 (5 bases). CDR3 sequence (DNA): TGTGCCAGCAGCTTAGTTGACAGAGGGAAAGCTTTCTTT. Translation gives CASSLVDRGKAFF.